Here is one T cell receptor beta chain with its context. This sample stems from a study of blood T cell repertoires in COVID-19. Study information: Both acute and convalescent COVID-19 samples were obtained from the United States, Italy and Spain. The cDNA or gDNA used as material had been derived from T cells, B-cell-depleted T cells, or PBMCs.

Everyone who took part was roughly 18 to 89 years old, and they came from 20 to 25 US areas. V dropped 4 bases and J dropped 11 bases, with 20 bases sitting between them. Germline lookup yields CDR1 SGHAT and CDR2 FQNNGV. The CDR3 length is 14 residues. TCRdb's copy holds only in-frame clones and misses some; the assay was immunoSEQ multiplex PCR. The sample records a few hundred thousand clones, 88% being singletons. Input material: PBMCs or T cells enriched from blood (not recorded which). The clonotype originates from a woman younger than 35 who had recovered from COVID-19. The rearrangement joins TRBV11-2 to TRBJ1-1, with D perhaps TRBD1 (6 bases). The DNA for the CDR3 is TGTGCCAGCAGCTCGAGGATTACAGGGCCGGACGCTTTCTTT. Protein: CASSSRITGPDAFF. Variable domain in full (rest from reference TRBV11-2 and TRBJ1-1): EAGVAQSPRYKIIEKRQSVAFWCNPISGHATLYWYQQILGQGPKLLIQFQNNGVVDDSQLPKDRFSAERLKGVDSTLKIQPAKLEDSAVYLCASSSRITGPDAFFGQGTRLTVV.